The 24 T cell receptor beta chains presented below share a single source sample, sequenced in a study of blood T cell repertoires in COVID-19. TCRdb's table, derived via immunoSEQ multiplex PCR, lists solely in-frame clones and lacks some. Of roughly 160,000 clones in the sample, about 87% were seen once. The sequencing input was peripheral blood. Receptors were obtained from a woman aged 80 or over with COVID-19, enrolled during active disease.

The V and J genes are TRBV19 and TRBJ1-3, with a possible D match to TRBD1 (6 bases). The CDR3 has 14 residues. Germline V gene data show CDR1 as LNHDA and CDR2 as SQIVND (reference sequence). Trimming left V 7 bases short and J 0 bases short, with 10 bases between. The CDR3 here is CASNREISGNTIYF. The CDR3 DNA reads as TGTGCCAGTAACAGGGAGATCTCTGGAAACACCATATATTTT.

The J gene is TRBJ2-7, the V gene TRBV11-3; the D gene is possibly TRBD1 (5 bases). CDR1 is SGHNT, CDR2 YENEEA, per germline. The CDR3 totals 13 residues. V lost 0 bases and J lost 2, with 5 bases in between. CDR3 amino acids: CASSLEGAYEQYF. As DNA, the CDR3 is TGTGCCAGCAGCTTAGAAGGGGCCTACGAGCAGTACTTC. Full variable domain (remainder filled in from reference TRBV11-3 and TRBJ2-7): EAGVVQSPRYKIIEKKQPVAFWCNPISGHNTLYWYLQNLGQGPELLIRYENEEAVDDSQLPKDRFSAERLKGVDSTLKIQPAELGDSAVYLCASSLEGAYEQYFGPGTRLTVT.

A single count supports this clone. The rearrangement links TRBV7-2 to TRBJ2-1, with a weak D call TRBD1 (5 bases). There are 17 residues in the CDR3. V dropped 5 bases and J dropped 9 bases, with 26 bases sitting between them. Germline CDR1 reads SGHTA; CDR2 reads FQGNSA. CDR3 in DNA: TGTGCCAGCAGCCCCCGTCGGGCAGCGACCCTTACAGGTGAGCAGTTCTTC. Residues: CASSPRRAATLTGEQFF. Together with reference TRBV7-2 and TRBJ2-1, the CDR3 gives the full variable domain: GAGVSQSPSNKVTEKGKDVELRCDPISGHTALYWYRQSLGQGLEFLIYFQGNSAPDKSGLPSDRFSAERTGGSVSTLTIQRTQQEDSAVYLCASSPRRAATLTGEQFFGPGTRLTVL.

The rearrangement uses TRBV27 and TRBJ2-1; the D gene is possibly TRBD1 (5 bases). The CDR3 sequence is 13 residues long. The germline V gene encodes CDR1 MNHEY and CDR2 SMNVEV (reference sequence). V was trimmed by 3 bases and J by 5 bases, leaving 8 bases between them. The CDR3, as DNA: TGTGCCAGCAGTTTCGCCAGGGACAATGAGCAGTTCTTC. It is translated as CASSFARDNEQFF.

The chain recombines TRBV6-6 with TRBJ2-7; 12 nucleotides agree with TRBD2. This CDR3 is built from 15 residues. After removal of 4 bases from V and 4 bases from J, the junction contained 5 bases not matched to a gene. In germline, CDR1 is MNHNY, CDR2 SVGAGI (reference sequence). In nucleotides, the CDR3 is TGTGCCAGCAGTTTCCCTACTAGCGGGAGGTACGAGCAGTACTTC. Amino acids: CASSFPTSGRYEQYF.

V is TRBV15 and J is TRBJ1-2, with D tentatively TRBD1 (6 bases). Between the trimmed V and J ends, which lost 5 bases and 6 bases, there was a span of 16 bases. Germline CDR1 is LNHNV and CDR2 is YYDKDF (reference sequence). The CDR3 loop spans 14 amino acids. CDR3: CATSPLSRDNGYTF. The CDR3 DNA reads as TGTGCCACCAGCCCGCTGAGTCGGGACAATGGCTACACCTTC.

The rearrangement uses TRBV5-1 and TRBJ2-1, with D tentatively TRBD2 (5 bases). Germline loops: CDR1 SGHRS, CDR2 YFSETQ. The CDR3 consists of 13 residues. V lost 7 bases to trimming and J lost 8 bases, with 16 bases between them. The CDR3 DNA sequence: TGCGCCAGCTCCTCGAGAGGGTCGGATGAGCAGTTCTTC. Translating gives CASSSRGSDEQFF.

This chain connects TRBV6-2 or TRBV6-3 to TRBJ2-1, with D perhaps TRBD1 (5 bases). Germline CDR1 reads MNHEY; CDR2 reads SVGEGT. This CDR3 spans 12 amino acids. Trimming took off 4 bases at V and 12 bases at J, with 13 bases between the two ends. The CDR3 bases are TGTGCCAGCAGTTCGCTAGGGGTCGTGCAGTTCTTC. This translates into CASSSLGVVQFF.

The chain combines TRBV3-1 (or the pseudogene TRBV3-2) with TRBJ2-4; possibly TRBD2 for D (5 bases). The length of the CDR3 is 14 residues. CDR1 and CDR2 (germline): LGHDT, YNNKEL (reference sequence). The ends were cut back, 2 bases at V and 3 bases at J, with 8 bases in the middle. The CDR3: CASSQRDVKNIQYF. The CDR3 DNA reads TGTGCCAGCAGCCAACGGGATGTCAAAAACATTCAGTACTTC.

The chain couples TRBV5-1 to TRBJ2-6; 8 bases fit TRBD1. The CDR3 totals 19 residues. Germline CDR1 and CDR2: SGHRS and YFSETQ. The ends lost 0 bases at V and 0 bases at J; junction bases unmatched: 8. This chain's CDR3 is CASSLVPGGSGSGANVLTF. In nucleotides, the CDR3 is TGCGCCAGCAGCTTGGTCCCAGGGGGCTCCGGCTCTGGGGCCAACGTCCTGACTTTC.

The chain links TRBV28 to TRBJ1-2; 7 nucleotides align to TRBD1. Trimming at V came to 5 bases and at J to 5 bases, leaving 8 bases not matched to a gene. Germline V gene lookup returns CDR1 MDHEN and CDR2 SYDVKM. This CDR3 region has 14 residues. CDR3 amino acids: CASSPGQTLYGYTF. The CDR3 nucleotides are TGTGCCAGCAGTCCGGGACAGACCCTATATGGCTACACCTTC.

The J gene is TRBJ1-1, the V gene TRBV29-1, with 7 bases aligning to TRBD1. The CDR3 consists of 14 residues. Looked up from germline, CDR1 is SQVTM and CDR2 is ANQGSEA. V trimming: 4 bases; J trimming: 1 base; junction bases outside the gene matches: 6. In DNA form, the CDR3 reads TGCAGCGTTGCAGACAGGGCCCGGAACACTGAAGCTTTCTTT. Translated, it gives CSVADRARNTEAFF.

The chain combines TRBV4-2 with TRBJ2-1, with D unresolved. Germline CDR1 reads LGHNA; CDR2 reads YNFKEQ. Trimming pared 5 bases from V and 3 bases from J, leaving 11 bases between. The CDR3 runs 14 residues. CDR3 amino acids: CASSAGSGYNEQFF. The CDR3 DNA reads TGTGCCAGCAGCGCCGGGTCCGGCTACAATGAGCAGTTCTTC.

V gene TRBV4-1 combines with J gene TRBJ2-1, with D tentatively TRBD2 (6 bases). Trimming pared 1 base from V and 10 bases from J, leaving 20 bases between. The CDR3 is 16 amino acids. The germline gives CDR1 MGHRA, CDR2 YSYEKL. CDR3 region: CASSQGAGTGSWEQFF. CDR3 nucleotide sequence: TGCGCCAGCAGCCAAGGGGCGGGGACCGGTTCATGGGAGCAGTTCTTC.

CDR3 in DNA: TGTGCCATCAGCGAAGGGGACAGGGGCACTGAAGCTTTCTTT. Amino acids: CAISEGDRGTEAFF. The V and J genes are TRBV10-3 and TRBJ1-1; 10 bases fit TRBD1. The CDR3 extends over 14 amino acids. Germline CDR1 reads ENHRY; CDR2 reads SYGVKD. With 6 bases clipped from V and 4 bases from J, the junction kept 5 bases outside the gene matches.

The chain carries TRBV15 and TRBJ2-1; weak D call: TRBD2 (6 bases). The CDR3 covers 15 residues. Trimming cost V 5 bases and J 0 bases, with 11 bases left between them. CDR1 LNHNV and CDR2 YYDKDF come from the germline V gene (reference sequence). For the CDR3, the DNA is TGTGCCACCAGCTCTACGACTAGCTCCTACAATGAGCAGTTCTTC. This encodes CATSSTTSSYNEQFF.

This clone appeared a single time. V and J are TRBV5-1 and TRBJ2-6; 7 nucleotides line up with TRBD1. V gave up 0 bases and J gave up 0 bases; unmatched junction bases: 6. CDR3 size: 18 residues. CDR1 and CDR2 (germline): SGHRS, YFSETQ. The CDR3 region is CASSLVATGNSGANVLTF. CDR3 DNA sequence: TGCGCCAGCAGCTTGGTGGCGACAGGGAACTCTGGGGCCAACGTCCTGACTTTC.

This sequence joins TRBV5-1 and TRBJ1-4, with D unclear. Germline V gives CDR1 SGHRS, CDR2 YFSETQ. The CDR3 contains 14 residues. The ends were cut back, 5 bases at V and 8 bases at J, with 16 bases in the middle. CDR3 nucleotides: TGCGCCAGCAGAACGACGAGGGTGGCCGAAAAACTGTTTTTT. Protein product: CASRTTRVAEKLFF. The full variable domain, completed using reference TRBV5-1 and TRBJ1-4, is KAGVTQTPRYLIKTRGQQVTLSCSPISGHRSVSWYQQTPGQGLQFLFEYFSETQRNKGNFPGRFSGRQFSNSRSEMNVSTLELGDSALYLCASRTTRVAEKLFFGSGTQLSVL.

A word on this clone: The sample contains more than one DNA sequence encoding this CDR3. The rearrangement links TRBV5-4 to TRBJ2-6; 11 bases agree with TRBD1. The CDR3 has 19 residues. The V segment lost 4 bases and the J segment 2 bases; nucleotides outside the gene matches: 11. CDR1 SGHNT and CDR2 YYREEE come from the germline V gene (reference sequence). For the CDR3, the DNA is TGTGCCAGCAGCCTGGGGGGGGGACAGGGGGTCCCTGGGGCCAACGTCCTGACTTTC. This gives the protein CASSLGGGQGVPGANVLTF.

J is TRBJ2-1 and V is TRBV6-5; 13 nucleotides agree with TRBD2. V dropped 7 bases and J dropped 6; count of bases not matched to a gene: 6. This CDR3 comprises 15 residues. Germline CDR1 and CDR2: MNHEY and SVGAGI. The CDR3 here is CASKRTSGGLNEQFF. Here the CDR3 DNA reads TGTGCCAGCAAAAGGACTAGCGGGGGTCTCAATGAGCAGTTCTTC.

This clone showed up just once. The chain couples TRBV5-5 to TRBJ2-2, with 9 bases aligning to TRBD2. The CDR3 is 16 residues long. The V segment lost 2 bases and the J segment 1 base; nucleotides outside the gene matches: 3. Germline V gene data show CDR1 as SGHKS and CDR2 as YYEKEE (reference sequence). The CDR3 DNA sequence: TGTGCCAGCAGCTTCGCTAGCGGGATGAACACCGGGGAGCTGTTTTTT. It encodes CASSFASGMNTGELFF.

The CDR3 reads CSARDRKQFF. The CDR3 DNA sequence: TGCAGTGCTAGAGATAGAAAGCAGTTCTTC. The J gene is TRBJ2-1, the V gene TRBV20-1, with D uncertain. The length of the CDR3 is 10 residues. The germline CDR1 and CDR2 sequences are DFQATT and SNEGSKA (reference sequence). The V end was cut by 0 bases, the J end by 11 bases, with 5 bases between.

The genes are TRBV7-2 and TRBJ1-2; 7 bases are shared with TRBD1. Germline lookup yields CDR1 SGHTA and CDR2 FQGNSA. Unmatched junction bases numbered 10, after V lost 4 bases and J lost 8 bases. The CDR3 loop spans 14 amino acids. The DNA for the CDR3 is TGTGCCAGCAGCTCCGGGACAGTAATGGGAGGCTACACCTTC. It is translated as CASSSGTVMGGYTF.

The CDR3 spells CASSLTRQGFNTEAFF. CDR3 coding DNA: TGTGCCAGCAGCTTAACCCGGCAGGGATTTAACACTGAAGCTTTCTTT. V usage is TRBV7-6 and J usage is TRBJ1-1, with D tentatively TRBD1 (5 bases). The CDR3 is 16 residues long. V shed 2 bases and J shed 2 bases, with 15 bases lying between them. Germline V lookup: CDR1 SGHVS, CDR2 FNYEAQ.